Listed here are 16 T cell receptor beta chains from one sample, sequenced in a study of blood T cell repertoires in COVID-19. Some clones are missing from TCRdb's copy, which holds only in-frame ones; the method was immunoSEQ multiplex PCR. The table records 250,000 to 300,000 clones, 89% of them present only once. Sequenced: peripheral blood. The receptors were sampled from a man aged 50 or older with acute or convalescent COVID-19.

About this clone: Other DNA sequences in the sample encode the same CDR3. The chain combines TRBV19 with TRBJ1-6, with TRBD1 matching over 7 bases. This CDR3 has 17 residues. V lost 4 bases and J lost 0; bases outside the gene matches: 6. Germline V gene lookup returns CDR1 LNHDA and CDR2 SQIVND (reference sequence). CDR3 region: CASSTTGVSSYNSPLHF. DNA of the CDR3: TGTGCCAGTAGTACAACAGGGGTGAGCTCCTATAATTCACCCCTCCACTTT. Full variable domain (remainder filled in from reference TRBV19 and TRBJ1-6): DGGITQSPKYLFRKEGQNVTLSCEQNLNHDAMYWYRQDPGQGLRLIYYSQIVNDFQKGDIAEGYSVSREKKESFPLTVTSAQKNPTAFYLCASSTTGVSSYNSPLHFGNGTRLTVT.

The chain's CDR3 is CASRRAGSSYNEQFF. The DNA for the CDR3 is TGTGCCAGTAGACGGGCGGGGAGCTCCTACAATGAGCAGTTCTTC. The chain combines TRBV19 with TRBJ2-1; D might be TRBD2 (6 bases). The CDR3 covers 15 residues. V shed 6 bases and J shed 0 bases, with 12 bases lying between them. Germline-derived CDR1 and CDR2 are LNHDA and SQIVND (reference sequence).

This clone was seen only once. This chain uses TRBV21-1 with TRBJ1-6; no DNA check was done on the table's D call, TRBD1. TRBV21-1 is tagged as a pseudogene. The CDR3 runs 14 residues. The CDR3 nucleotides read TGTGCCAGCAGACAGGGGGCGGGTAATTCACCCCTCCACTTT. Translated, it gives CASRQGAGNSPLHF.

The CDR3 bases are TGCGCCAGCAGCTTACAGGGGGCTAATCGAGATACGCAGTATTTT. It codes for CASSLQGANRDTQYF. J is TRBJ2-3 and V is TRBV5-1; 9 bases line up with TRBD1. The CDR3 consists of 15 residues. Germline V CDR1 and CDR2: SGHRS, YFSETQ. V gave up 2 bases and J gave up 5 bases; unmatched junction bases: 6. Supplemented by reference TRBV5-1 and TRBJ2-3, the full variable domain reads KAGVTQTPRYLIKTRGQQVTLSCSPISGHRSVSWYQQTPGQGLQFLFEYFSETQRNKGNFPGRFSGRQFSNSRSEMNVSTLELGDSALYLCASSLQGANRDTQYFGPGTRLTVL.

The chain carries TRBV9 and TRBJ2-2; no definite D call. CDR1 SGDLS and CDR2 YYNGEE come from the germline V gene. V dropped 4 bases and J dropped 2 bases, with 3 bases sitting between them. The CDR3 length is 12 residues. CDR3 bases: TGTGCCAGCAGCCTAAACACCGGGGAGCTGTTTTTT. As protein: CASSLNTGELFF.

Here the CDR3 reads CASSQGAGEKLFF. As DNA, the CDR3 is TGTGCCAGCAGTCAAGGAGCCGGTGAAAAACTGTTTTTT. This chain connects TRBV7-3 to TRBJ1-4; D is uncertain. Trimming shortened V by 6 bases and J by 7 bases, and 12 bases separated the two germline ends. The germline V gene encodes CDR1 SGHTA and CDR2 FQGTGA. This CDR3 region has 13 residues.

This sequence joins TRBV19 and TRBJ2-2; 9 bases fit TRBD1. CDR1 and CDR2 from the germline V gene are LNHDA and SQIVND (reference sequence). V lost 5 bases and J lost 6; bases outside the gene matches: 10. The length of the CDR3 is 16 residues. The CDR3 protein is CASSAGGTGGPGELFF. CDR3 DNA sequence: TGTGCCAGTAGTGCAGGGGGAACAGGGGGCCCCGGGGAGCTGTTTTTT.

V usage is TRBV2 and J usage is TRBJ2-1; TRBD2 matches 11 bases. The V segment lost 5 bases and the J segment 5 bases; nucleotides outside the gene matches: 5. The CDR3 has 15 amino acids. CDR1 SNHLY and CDR2 FYNNEI come from the germline V gene. The CDR3 bases are TGTGCCAGCAGTTCTAGCGGGGGGATCCACAATGAGCAGTTCTTC. Its protein product is CASSSSGGIHNEQFF.

The chain joins TRBV9 to TRBJ2-3; 11 bases map to TRBD2. With 2 bases clipped from V and 4 bases from J, the junction kept 18 bases outside the gene matches. This CDR3 is 20 amino acids long. From germline, CDR1 is SGDLS and CDR2 YYNGEE. Here the CDR3 DNA reads TGTGCCAGCAGCGTGGTCCCTATTACTAGCGGGGGCCTACCCCCAGATACGCAGTATTTT. Residues: CASSVVPITSGGLPPDTQYF.

J is TRBJ2-1 and V is TRBV4-2; 10 positions match TRBD2. J gave up 8 bases and V 0 bases, and 4 bases lay outside the gene matches. Germline V gene sequence: CDR1 LGHNA, CDR2 YNFKEQ. The CDR3 is 15 residues long. CDR3 protein: CASSQDWLAGDEQFF. CDR3 coding DNA: TGTGCCAGCAGCCAAGATTGGCTAGCGGGGGATGAGCAGTTCTTC.

The chain carries TRBV3-1 (or the pseudogene TRBV3-2) and TRBJ2-7; possibly TRBD2 for D (5 bases). V was clipped by 7 bases and J by 2 bases, with 12 bases between them. Per the germline V gene, CDR1 is LGHDT and CDR2 is YNNKEL (reference sequence). The CDR3 sequence is 13 residues long. The CDR3, as DNA: TGTGCCAGCACCTCGGACTCCCCCTACGAGCAGTACTTC. Translation: CASTSDSPYEQYF.

The chain recombines TRBV28 with TRBJ1-5; D gene ambiguous. Germline CDR1 is MDHEN and CDR2 is SYDVKM. The CDR3 runs 17 residues. Trimming shortened V by 5 bases and J by 5 bases, and 22 bases separated the two germline ends. CDR3 in amino acids: CASSPHRLNRYDQPQHF. For the CDR3, the DNA is TGTGCCAGCAGTCCCCATCGTCTCAACCGGTACGATCAGCCCCAGCATTTT.

The V gene is TRBV9, the J gene TRBJ2-2; TRBD1 agrees at 7 bases. The germline CDR1 and CDR2 sequences are SGDLS and YYNGEE. With 7 bases clipped from V and 6 bases from J, the junction kept 9 bases outside the gene matches. The CDR3 contains 14 residues. The CDR3 loop is CASRTGPYAGELFF. The CDR3 DNA sequence: TGTGCCAGCCGGACAGGCCCCTACGCCGGGGAGCTGTTTTTT.

The chain joins TRBV2 to TRBJ1-1; D ambiguous. Per germline, CDR1 SNHLY and CDR2 FYNNEI. Trimming cost V 1 base and J 0 bases, with 9 bases left between them. CDR3 length: 15 amino acids. The chain's CDR3 is CASSEDSPMNTEAFF. CDR3 DNA sequence: TGTGCCAGCAGTGAAGACAGCCCCATGAACACTGAAGCTTTCTTT. Drawing the rest from reference TRBV2 and TRBJ1-1, the complete variable domain is EPEVTQTPSHQVTQMGQEVILRCVPISNHLYFYWYRQILGQKVEFLVSFYNNEISEKSEIFDDQFSVERPDGSNFTLKIRSTKLEDSAMYFCASSEDSPMNTEAFFGQGTRLTVV.

The chain recombines TRBV7-2 with TRBJ2-6; 8 nucleotides align to TRBD1. The germline V gene has CDR1 SGHTA and CDR2 FQGNSA. J gave up 2 bases and V 5 bases, and 11 bases lay outside the gene matches. The length of the CDR3 is 18 residues. DNA of the CDR3: TGTGCCAGCAGCCTCCCGACAGGGGCGCTAACTGGGGCCAACGTCCTGACTTTC. Its protein product is CASSLPTGALTGANVLTF. The whole variable domain, filled in from reference TRBV7-2 and TRBJ2-6, reads GAGVSQSPSNKVTEKGKDVELRCDPISGHTALYWYRQSLGQGLEFLIYFQGNSAPDKSGLPSDRFSAERTGGSVSTLTIQRTQQEDSAVYLCASSLPTGALTGANVLTFGAGSRLTVL.

This chain joins TRBV20-1 and TRBJ2-7, with D possibly TRBD1 on 6 matching bases. This CDR3 region has 15 residues. Germline V gene sequence: CDR1 DFQATT, CDR2 SNEGSKA (reference sequence). The V and J ends lost 3 bases and 6 bases respectively, with 21 bases between them. The DNA of the CDR3 is TGCAGTGCTAGTGTTCTACAGGGTAGGTCCGTCGAGCAGTACTTC. This encodes CSASVLQGRSVEQYF.